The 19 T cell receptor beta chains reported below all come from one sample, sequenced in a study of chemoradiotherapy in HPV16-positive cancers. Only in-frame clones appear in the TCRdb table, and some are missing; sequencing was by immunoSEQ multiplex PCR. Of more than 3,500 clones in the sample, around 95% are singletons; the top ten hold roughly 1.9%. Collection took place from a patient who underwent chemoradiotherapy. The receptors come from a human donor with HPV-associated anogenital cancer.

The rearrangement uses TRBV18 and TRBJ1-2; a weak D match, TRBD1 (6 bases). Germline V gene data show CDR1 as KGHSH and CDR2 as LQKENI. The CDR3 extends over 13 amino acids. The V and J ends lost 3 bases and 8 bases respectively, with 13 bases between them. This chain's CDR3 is CASSPSGGRGYTF. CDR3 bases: TGTGCCAGCTCACCCTCGGGGGGCCGGGGCTACACCTTC.

CDR3 in amino acids: CATSLGVGEQYF. In DNA form, the CDR3 reads TGTGCCACCAGCCTCGGGGTTGGCGAGCAGTACTTC. The rearrangement uses TRBV15 and TRBJ2-7, with D tentatively TRBD2 (5 bases). Looked up from germline, CDR1 is LNHNV and CDR2 is YYDKDF (reference sequence). V was pared by 5 bases and J by 6 bases, with 11 bases between. This CDR3 is 12 amino acids long.

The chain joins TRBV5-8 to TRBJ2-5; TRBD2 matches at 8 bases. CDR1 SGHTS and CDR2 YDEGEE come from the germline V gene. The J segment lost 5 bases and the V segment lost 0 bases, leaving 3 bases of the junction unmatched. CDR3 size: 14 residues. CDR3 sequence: CASSLGLARETQYF. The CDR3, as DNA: TGTGCCAGCAGCTTGGGACTAGCGAGGGAGACCCAGTACTTC.

CDR3 in amino acids: CASSQLQRGETQYF. In nucleotides, the CDR3 is TGTGCCAGCAGCCAGCTACAGCGGGGAGAGACCCAGTACTTC. The rearrangement joins TRBV14 to TRBJ2-5; 7 nucleotides agree with TRBD2. Germline-derived CDR1 and CDR2 are SGHDN and FVKESK. This CDR3 has 14 residues. V lost 3 bases and J lost 4; bases outside the gene matches: 5.

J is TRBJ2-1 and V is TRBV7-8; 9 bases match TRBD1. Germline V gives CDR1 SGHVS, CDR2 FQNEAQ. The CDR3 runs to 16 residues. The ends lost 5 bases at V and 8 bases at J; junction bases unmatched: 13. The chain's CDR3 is CASSPRTGERGYEQFF. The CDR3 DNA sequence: TGTGCCAGCAGCCCCCGGACAGGGGAGAGGGGCTATGAGCAGTTCTTC.

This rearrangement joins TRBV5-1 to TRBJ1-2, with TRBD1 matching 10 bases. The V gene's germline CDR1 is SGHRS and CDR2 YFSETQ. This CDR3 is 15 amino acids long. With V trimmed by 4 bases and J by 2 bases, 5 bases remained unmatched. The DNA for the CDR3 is TGCGCCAGCAGCCCCTGGGACAGGGGCAACTATGGCTACACCTTC. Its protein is CASSPWDRGNYGYTF.

The CDR3 sequence is CASRARQNTGELFF. CDR3 coding DNA: TGCGCCAGCAGGGCCCGACAGAACACCGGGGAGCTGTTTTTT. The rearrangement joins TRBV10-1 to TRBJ2-2; no definite D call. The germline V gene has CDR1 WNHNN and CDR2 SYGVQD (reference sequence). This CDR3 is 14 amino acids long. V dropped 6 bases and J dropped 1 base, with 9 bases sitting between them.

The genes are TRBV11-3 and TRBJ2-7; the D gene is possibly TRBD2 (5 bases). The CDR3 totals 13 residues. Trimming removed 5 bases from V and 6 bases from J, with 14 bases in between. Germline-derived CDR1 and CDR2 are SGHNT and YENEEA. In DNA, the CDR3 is TGTGCCAGCAGCCAGAAGACCGGAGGCGAGCAGTACTTC. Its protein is CASSQKTGGEQYF.

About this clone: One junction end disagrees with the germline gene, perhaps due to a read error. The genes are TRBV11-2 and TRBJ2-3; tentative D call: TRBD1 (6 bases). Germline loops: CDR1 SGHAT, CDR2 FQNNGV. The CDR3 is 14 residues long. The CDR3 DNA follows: TGTGCCAGCAGCCAAGGGGGTCCCTTTGGGACAAATCATTTT. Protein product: CASSQGGPFGTNHF.

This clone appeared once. In DNA, the CDR3 is TGCGCCAGCAGTTGGACAGCCCAGAGACTGAACACTGAAGCTTTCTTT. Its protein is CASSWTAQRLNTEAFF. The chain recombines TRBV23-1 with TRBJ1-1; D might be TRBD1 (6 bases). TRBV23-1 is treated as an ORF (open reading frame) with a function not yet certain. This CDR3 contains 16 residues. With 5 bases removed from V and 0 bases from J, the gap between germline ends came to 16 bases.

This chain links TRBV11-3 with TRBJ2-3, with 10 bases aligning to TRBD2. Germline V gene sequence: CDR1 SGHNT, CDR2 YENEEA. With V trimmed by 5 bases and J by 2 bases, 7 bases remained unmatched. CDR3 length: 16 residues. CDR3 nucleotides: TGTGCCAGCAGCAAAGGACTAGCGGTATCCACAGATACGCAGTATTTT. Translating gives CASSKGLAVSTDTQYF.

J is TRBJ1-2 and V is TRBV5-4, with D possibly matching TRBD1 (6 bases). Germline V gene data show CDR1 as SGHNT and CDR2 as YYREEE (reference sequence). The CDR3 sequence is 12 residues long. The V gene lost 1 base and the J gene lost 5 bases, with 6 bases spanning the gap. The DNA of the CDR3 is TGTGCCAGCAGCTTGCAGGGGTATGGCTACACCTTC. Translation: CASSLQGYGYTF.

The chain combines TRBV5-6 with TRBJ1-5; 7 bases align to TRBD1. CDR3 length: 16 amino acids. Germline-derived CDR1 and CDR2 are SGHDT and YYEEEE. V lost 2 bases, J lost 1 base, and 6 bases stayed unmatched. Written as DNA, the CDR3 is TGTGCCAGCAGCTTCCTGACAGGGTCGAGCAATCAGCCCCAGCATTTT. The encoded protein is CASSFLTGSSNQPQHF.

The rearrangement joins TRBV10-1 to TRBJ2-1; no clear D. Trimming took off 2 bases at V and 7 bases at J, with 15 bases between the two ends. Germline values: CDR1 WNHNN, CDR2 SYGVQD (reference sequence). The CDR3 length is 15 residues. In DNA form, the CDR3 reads TGCGCCAGCAGTGAGACTCCCCATCAGAGTAATGAGCAGTTCTTC. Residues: CASSETPHQSNEQFF.

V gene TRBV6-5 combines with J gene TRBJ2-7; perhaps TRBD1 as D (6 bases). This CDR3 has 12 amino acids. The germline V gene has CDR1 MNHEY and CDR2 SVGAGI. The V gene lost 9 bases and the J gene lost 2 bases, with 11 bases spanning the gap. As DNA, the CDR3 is TGTGCCAGTCAGGACAGTGCCTACGAGCAGTACTTC. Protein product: CASQDSAYEQYF.

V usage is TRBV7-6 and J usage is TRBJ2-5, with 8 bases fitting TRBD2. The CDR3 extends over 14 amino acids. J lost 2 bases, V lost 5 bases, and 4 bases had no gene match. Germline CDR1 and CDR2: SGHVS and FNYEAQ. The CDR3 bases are TGTGCCAGCAGCACTAGCGGACCACAAGAGACCCAGTACTTC. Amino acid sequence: CASSTSGPQETQYF.

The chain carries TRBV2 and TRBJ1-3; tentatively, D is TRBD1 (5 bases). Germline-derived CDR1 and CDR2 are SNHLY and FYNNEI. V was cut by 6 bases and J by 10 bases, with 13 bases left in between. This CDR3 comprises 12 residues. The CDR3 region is CASRGTDWTIYF. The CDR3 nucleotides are TGTGCCAGCAGAGGGACCGATTGGACCATATATTTT. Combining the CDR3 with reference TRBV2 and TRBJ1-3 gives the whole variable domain EPEVTQTPSHQVTQMGQEVILRCVPISNHLYFYWYRQILGQKVEFLVSFYNNEISEKSEIFDDQFSVERPDGSNFTLKIRSTKLEDSAMYFCASRGTDWTIYFGEGSWLTVV.

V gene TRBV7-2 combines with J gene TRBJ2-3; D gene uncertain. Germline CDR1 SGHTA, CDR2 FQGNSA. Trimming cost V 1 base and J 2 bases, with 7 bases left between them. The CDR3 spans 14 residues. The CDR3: CASSLGHPTDTQYF. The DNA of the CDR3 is TGTGCCAGCAGCTTAGGACATCCCACAGATACGCAGTATTTT.

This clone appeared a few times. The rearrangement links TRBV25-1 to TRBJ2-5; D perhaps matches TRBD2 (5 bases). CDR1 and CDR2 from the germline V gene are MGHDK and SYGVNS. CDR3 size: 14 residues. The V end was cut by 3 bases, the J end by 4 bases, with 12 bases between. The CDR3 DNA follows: TGTGCCAGCAGTGAGTCGGAGGCGCGAGAGACCCAGTACTTC. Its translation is CASSESEARETQYF.